One sample yielded the 2 T cell receptor beta chains listed below, sequenced in a study of spatial heterogeneity in lung cancer. TCRdb reprocessed the 5' RACE reads with MiXCR, giving one entry per CDR3 protein. Among approximately 44,000 distinct CDR3 sequences, about 13% were seen once, and the ten largest hold about 57%. The time point denotes: sample taken at primary tumor resection. Whole RNA obtained from tumor, nontumor lung or frozen PBMC underwent sequencing without sorting. The specimen was PBMCs, collected at surgery. Receptors were obtained from a male donor with early-stage non-small cell lung cancer.

V gene TRBV28 combines with J gene TRBJ2-5, with TRBD1 as a possible D gene (6 bases). V lost 5 bases to trimming and J lost 5 bases, with 24 bases between them. This CDR3 is 17 amino acids long. Germline V gene lookup returns CDR1 MDHEN and CDR2 SYDVKM. The CDR3 DNA reads TGTGCCAGCAGTCCCCTGGGGTACACAGGGTCAGGGGAGACCCAGTACTTC. Its protein is CASSPLGYTGSGETQYF.

On this clonotype: Given a much more abundant clone one base away, this may be a read error. The rearrangement links TRBV27 to TRBJ2-3; D is possibly TRBD2 (5 bases). CDR1 and CDR2 from the germline V gene are MNHEY and SMNVEV (reference sequence). Trimming stripped 3 bases from V and 2 bases from J, with 12 bases between. This CDR3 is 15 amino acids long. The CDR3 spells CASSFGGSATDTQYF. DNA of the CDR3: TGTGCCAGCAGTTTTGGTGGGAGCGCCACAGATACGCAGTATTTT.